This TCR beta chain was sequenced in a study of post-analysis software for immune sequencing data. Across the study: Patients had relapsing-remitting, secondary progressive or progressive-relapsing multiple sclerosis; some lacked subtype.

Regarding the study as a whole: For normalized Chao1 diversity, multiple sclerosis patients scored significantly lower than controls did. Samples from one preparation batch, clustered by F measure, grouped strongly together. Roughly 5 TRBV segments, TRBV5-6, TRBV5-1 and TRBV20-1 among them, were found more frequent in patients than controls.

Built from TCR beta cDNA, the libraries had unique molecular identifiers in them. Some 500,000 cDNA molecules were recovered from an input of about 0.9 to 10 million T cells. TCRdb re-analysed the PCR reads in MiXCR, keeping a single row per CDR3 protein. The profile shows some 450,000 distinct CDR3 sequences, around 40% of them singletons. Per the germline V gene, CDR1 is SGHTA and CDR2 is FQGNSA. V lost 3 bases and J lost 5, with 10 bases in between. This CDR3 has 13 residues. The sample holds a few counts of this clonotype. Its target is unknown. The rearrangement links TRBV7-2 to TRBJ1-2; no definite D call. The TCR originated in a girl between 10 and 17 years old with multiple sclerosis. Specimen: blood. In DNA form, the CDR3 reads TGTGCCAGCAGCTTGATTTCGGATTATGGCTACACCTTC. It is translated as CASSLISDYGYTF.